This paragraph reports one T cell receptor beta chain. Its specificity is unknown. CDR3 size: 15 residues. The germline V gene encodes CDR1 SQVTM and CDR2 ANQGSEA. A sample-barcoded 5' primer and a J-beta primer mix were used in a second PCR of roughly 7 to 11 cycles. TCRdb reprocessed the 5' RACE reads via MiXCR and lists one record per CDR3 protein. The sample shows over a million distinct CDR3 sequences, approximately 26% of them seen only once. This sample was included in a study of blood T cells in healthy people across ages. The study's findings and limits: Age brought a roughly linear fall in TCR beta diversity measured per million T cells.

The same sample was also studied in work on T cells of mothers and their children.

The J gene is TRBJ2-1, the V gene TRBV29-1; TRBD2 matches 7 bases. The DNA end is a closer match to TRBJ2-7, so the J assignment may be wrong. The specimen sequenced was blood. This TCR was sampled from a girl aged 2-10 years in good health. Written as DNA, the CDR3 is TGCAGCGTTGAGGGGCTAGCGGAGCGGTCCTACGAGCAGTACTTC. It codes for CSVEGLAERSYEQYF.